The next 16 T cell receptor beta chains were all read from a single sample in a study of blood T cells in healthy people across ages. Alongside a J-beta primer mix, a sample-barcoded 5' primer served in a second PCR lasting 7 to 11 cycles. TCRdb independently ran MiXCR on the 5' RACE reads; one entry per CDR3 protein. Here the sample spans 550,000 to 600,000 distinct CDR3 sequences, about 45% being singletons. Sample: blood. These receptor sequences come from a man older than 75 in good health.

V and J are TRBV29-1 and TRBJ1-1; D is perhaps TRBD1 (6 bases). Trimming shortened V by 0 bases and J by 3 bases, and 17 bases separated the two germline ends. This CDR3 region has 16 residues. Germline V gives CDR1 SQVTM, CDR2 ANQGSEA. CDR3 protein: CSVEDPRGGGDTEAFF. The CDR3 DNA reads TGCAGCGTTGAAGACCCGCGAGGGGGAGGGGACACTGAAGCTTTCTTT.

V gene TRBV24-1 combines with J gene TRBJ2-3; 11 bases line up with TRBD2. This CDR3 is built from 16 residues. The germline CDR1 and CDR2 sequences are KGHDR and SFDVKD. The V segment lost 4 bases and the J segment 0 bases; nucleotides outside the gene matches: 2. Here the CDR3 DNA reads TGTGCCACCAGTGACCCTAGCGGGGGGAGCACAGATACGCAGTATTTT. Amino acid sequence: CATSDPSGGSTDTQYF.

This rearrangement joins TRBV4-3 to TRBJ1-6; weak D call: TRBD1 (5 bases). V lost 6 bases, J lost 0 bases, and 12 bases lay in between. The V gene's germline CDR1 is LGHNA and CDR2 YSLEER. The CDR3 is 16 amino acids. The CDR3, as DNA: TGCGCCAGCAGAGAACAGGTTAGCTCCTATAATTCACCCCTCCACTTT. It encodes CASREQVSSYNSPLHF.

V gene TRBV2 combines with J gene TRBJ1-2; a weak D match, TRBD1 (6 bases). CDR1 and CDR2 from the germline V gene are SNHLY and FYNNEI. CDR3 length: 17 amino acids. V lost 4 bases to trimming and J lost 0 bases, with 18 bases between them. CDR3 coding DNA: TGTGCCAGCAGTGGCTATTTAACGGGACACCCTAACTATGGCTACACCTTC. This translates into CASSGYLTGHPNYGYTF.

The chain combines TRBV5-5 with TRBJ2-1; a weak D match, TRBD1 (6 bases). The V end was cut by 0 bases, the J end by 5 bases, with 15 bases between. The CDR3 runs to 16 residues. Germline V gene lookup returns CDR1 SGHKS and CDR2 YYEKEE (reference sequence). Here the CDR3 DNA reads TGTGCCAGCAGCTTGGAACCGGGACAAACGAACAATGAGCAGTTCTTC. This gives the protein CASSLEPGQTNNEQFF.

The sample holds a few counts of this clonotype. This chain links TRBV4-2 with TRBJ2-1, with 8 bases fitting TRBD2. Germline V gives CDR1 LGHNA, CDR2 YNFKEQ. This CDR3 has 16 amino acids. The ends lost 0 bases at V and 12 bases at J; junction bases unmatched: 13. The CDR3 coding sequence is TGTGCCAGCAGCCAAGAAATAGGACTAGCCGGAATTGGGCAGTTCTTC. As protein: CASSQEIGLAGIGQFF.

This clonotype was recorded many times. J is TRBJ2-5 and V is TRBV5-1, with TRBD2 identical over 12 bases. Germline V lookup: CDR1 SGHRS, CDR2 YFSETQ. The CDR3 contains 18 residues. The trim removed 0 bases at V and 4 bases at J, leaving 10 bases unmatched. CDR3 nucleotides: TGCGCCAGCAGCTTGGGGCGAAGACTAGCGGGAGAGGGAGAGACCCAGTACTTC. This translates into CASSLGRRLAGEGETQYF.

This sequence joins TRBV20-1 and TRBJ2-1; TRBD2 matches at 13 bases. The junction had 6 bases not matched to a gene; V was cut back by 3 bases and J by 4 bases. Germline loops: CDR1 DFQATT, CDR2 SNEGSKA (reference sequence). This CDR3 comprises 16 residues. The DNA of the CDR3 is TGCAGTGCTAGGATACTAGCGGGGGGGCGGTACAATGAGCAGTTCTTC. This gives the protein CSARILAGGRYNEQFF.

CDR3 protein: CPLGGDTGANVLTF. The CDR3, as DNA: TGTCCACTTGGGGGGGATACTGGGGCCAACGTCCTGACTTTC. The chain uses TRBV21-1 and TRBJ2-6; no DNA check was done on the table's D call, TRBD1. TRBV21-1 is labeled a pseudogene. This CDR3 spans 14 amino acids.

The rearrangement links TRBV12-3 or TRBV12-4 to TRBJ1-5; D is undetermined. With 5 bases removed from V and 7 bases from J, the gap between germline ends came to 12 bases. The CDR3 spans 13 residues. DNA for the CDR3: TGTGCCAGCAGTCCGCCGGCTGGCCAGCCCCAGCATTTT. It encodes CASSPPAGQPQHF.

This clonotype was counted many times. The V call is TRBV6-5, the J call TRBJ2-1, with 7 positions matching TRBD2. The V and J ends lost 6 bases and 6 bases, in that order; junction bases with no gene match: 11. CDR1 MNHEY and CDR2 SVGAGI come from the germline V gene. CDR3 length: 15 amino acids. CDR3 residues: CASSAGDHNGNEQFF. CDR3 coding DNA: TGTGCCAGCAGCGCGGGGGACCACAACGGCAATGAGCAGTTCTTC.

The chain links TRBV6-2 or TRBV6-3 to TRBJ2-7; D may be TRBD1 (6 bases). The CDR3 has 14 residues. V lost 6 bases and J 2 bases, leaving 14 bases between the germline ends. Germline lookup yields CDR1 MNHEY and CDR2 SVGEGT. For the CDR3, the DNA is TGTGCCAGCAGCCACAAACAGGGTACCTACGAGCAGTACTTC. Its translation: CASSHKQGTYEQYF.

This clonotype has just a few counts. The chain uses TRBV5-1 and TRBJ2-7, with D possibly called TRBD1 or TRBD2 (5 bases each). V shed 0 bases and J shed 1 base, with 14 bases lying between them. The length of the CDR3 is 16 residues. Germline CDR1 and CDR2: SGHRS and YFSETQ. Written as DNA, the CDR3 is TGCGCCAGCAGCTTGGCCTGGGGGAGCGGTTCCTACGAGCAGTACTTC. It specifies CASSLAWGSGSYEQYF. Looking up the rest from reference TRBV5-1 and TRBJ2-7 gives the full variable domain: KAGVTQTPRYLIKTRGQQVTLSCSPISGHRSVSWYQQTPGQGLQFLFEYFSETQRNKGNFPGRFSGRQFSNSRSEMNVSTLELGDSALYLCASSLAWGSGSYEQYFGPGTRLTVT.

The chain carries TRBV3-1 and TRBJ2-5; TRBD2 matches 7 bases. This CDR3 comprises 16 residues. With 2 bases clipped from V and 10 bases from J, the junction kept 16 bases outside the gene matches. Germline V gene sequence: CDR1 LGHDT, CDR2 YNNKEL (reference sequence). CDR3 in DNA: TGTGCCAGCAGCCAAACGGGGGGACGGTCAAGAGAGGGCCAGTACTTC. Translation gives CASSQTGGRSREGQYF.

J is TRBJ2-3 and V is TRBV28, with TRBD2 matching over 8 bases. V dropped 3 bases and J dropped 6; count of bases not matched to a gene: 11. This CDR3 is built from 16 residues. Germline CDR1 reads MDHEN; CDR2 reads SYDVKM. The CDR3 loop is CASSFSAASGSDTQYF. The CDR3 DNA reads TGTGCCAGCAGTTTCTCAGCCGCGAGCGGGAGTGATACGCAGTATTTT. The complete variable domain, with remaining parts taken from reference TRBV28 and TRBJ2-3, reads DVKVTQSSRYLVKRTGEKVFLECVQDMDHENMFWYRQDPGLGLRLIYFSYDVKMKEKGDIPEGYSVSREKKERFSLILESASTNQTSMYLCASSFSAASGSDTQYFGPGTRLTVL.

This chain uses TRBV7-2 with TRBJ2-7; D is ambiguous. Germline V gene lookup returns CDR1 SGHTA and CDR2 FQGNSA. The CDR3 runs 14 residues. The V end was cut by 5 bases, the J end by 4 bases, with 15 bases between. CDR3 DNA: TGTGCCAGCAGCGTCCCGGGTTTTAATTACGAGCAGTACTTC. Protein product: CASSVPGFNYEQYF.